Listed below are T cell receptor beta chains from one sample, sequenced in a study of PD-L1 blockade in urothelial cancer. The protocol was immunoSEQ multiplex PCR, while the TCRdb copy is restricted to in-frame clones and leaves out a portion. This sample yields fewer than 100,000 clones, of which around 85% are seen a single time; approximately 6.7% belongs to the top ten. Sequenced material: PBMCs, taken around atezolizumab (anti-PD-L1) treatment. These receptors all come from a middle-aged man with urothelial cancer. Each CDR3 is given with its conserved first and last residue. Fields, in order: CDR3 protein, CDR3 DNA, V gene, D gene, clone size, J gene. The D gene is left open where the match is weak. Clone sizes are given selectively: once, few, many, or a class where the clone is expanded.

CASSPQPIDGTRSGNTIYF | TGTGCCAGCTCACCACAGCCTATTGACGGCACTAGGTCGGGAAACACCATATATTTT | TRBV18 | - | - | TRBJ1-3
CASRTLGQGASEAFF | TGTGCCAGCAGAACCCTAGGACAGGGGGCGAGTGAAGCTTTCTTT | TRBV6-1 | TRBD1 | - | TRBJ1-1
CASSFTQGTQPQHF | TGTGCCAGCAGCTTTACGCAGGGAACTCAGCCCCAGCATTTT | TRBV7-6 | - | - | TRBJ1-5
CASRKQGGNNQPQHF | TGTGCCAGCCGTAAACAGGGGGGTAACAATCAGCCCCAGCATTTT | TRBV2 | TRBD1 | - | TRBJ1-5
CASGESAGSREQYF | TGTGCCAGCGGCGAGAGTGCGGGGTCTAGGGAGCAGTACTTC | TRBV28 | - | - | TRBJ2-7
CASSLDLRLAGTGELFF | TGCGCCAGCAGCTTGGATCTCCGGCTAGCGGGCACCGGGGAGCTGTTTTTT | TRBV5-1 | TRBD2 | - | TRBJ2-2
CASTFLGLLTSGGYNEQFF | TGTGCCAGCACCTTCTTAGGGCTTTTGACTAGCGGAGGTTACAATGAGCAGTTCTTC | TRBV7-8 | TRBD2 | - | TRBJ2-1
CATRDRVNSYEQYF | TGTGCCACCCGAGACAGGGTGAATTCCTACGAGCAGTACTTC | TRBV15 | TRBD1 | - | TRBJ2-7
CASSDGTSGGWGQETQYF | TGTGCCAGCAGTGACGGGACTAGCGGAGGGTGGGGTCAAGAGACCCAGTACTTC | TRBV2 | TRBD2 | few | TRBJ2-5
CASRPEQDNEQFF | TGTGCCAGCAGACCCGAACAGGACAATGAGCAGTTCTTC | TRBV6-6 | - | - | TRBJ2-1
CASSQQGYAYEQYF | TGCGCCAGCAGCCAACAGGGGTATGCCTACGAGCAGTACTTC | TRBV4-1 | - | few | TRBJ2-7
CASRRRAFF | TGTGCCAGTAGGCGGAGGGCTTTCTTT | TRBV21-1 | - | - | TRBJ1-1
CASSLNPAGDIDTQYF | TGCGCCAGCAGCTTGAACCCAGCGGGAGACATAGATACGCAGTATTTT | TRBV5-1 | TRBD2 | - | TRBJ2-3
CASSLGLSYEQYF | TGTGCCAGCAGTTTGGGGCTCTCCTACGAGCAGTACTTC | TRBV27 | - | - | TRBJ2-7
CASSLFGNWETQYF | TGTGCCAGCAGTTTATTTGGCAATTGGGAGACCCAGTACTTC | TRBV28 | - | - | TRBJ2-5
CASRVGGSQGTEAFF | TGTGCCAGCAGGGTTGGTGGATCCCAGGGGACTGAAGCTTTCTTT | TRBV7-2 | - | - | TRBJ1-1
CASSASPATNEKLFF | TGTGCCAGCAGCGCCTCCCCTGCAACTAATGAAAAACTGTTTTTT | TRBV9 | - | - | TRBJ1-4
CAWITQGVTEAFF | TGTGCCTGGATAACGCAGGGGGTCACTGAAGCTTTCTTT | TRBV30 | TRBD1 | - | TRBJ1-1
CASSQDGTSSGANVLTF | TGTGCCAGCAGCCAAGATGGAACTAGCTCTGGGGCCAACGTCCTGACTTTC | TRBV4-2 | - | - | TRBJ2-6
CASSLVSESGYTF | TGTGCCAGCAGCCTAGTCTCGGAGAGTGGCTACACCTTC | TRBV14 | - | - | TRBJ1-2
CASSRFREVGEQYF | TGTGCCAGCAGCCGTTTCCGGGAGGTCGGGGAGCAGTACTTC | TRBV11-2 | TRBD2 | - | TRBJ2-7
CASHPVQGTEAFF | TGTGCCAGTCACCCGGTCCAGGGCACTGAAGCTTTCTTT | TRBV19 | - | - | TRBJ1-1
CASSPDRNQPQHF | TGTGCCAGCTCACCGGACAGGAATCAGCCCCAGCATTTT | TRBV18 | TRBD1 | - | TRBJ1-5
CASSSQAGGPYEQYF | TGTGCCAGCAGTTCCCAAGCGGGAGGGCCGTACGAGCAGTACTTC | TRBV28 | TRBD2 | - | TRBJ2-7
CSASNSNEQFF | TGCAGTGCTAGCAATAGCAATGAGCAGTTCTTC | TRBV20-1 | - | - | TRBJ2-1
CASSFLGVPYNEQFF | TGTGCCAGCAGCTTCCTAGGGGTACCCTACAATGAGCAGTTCTTC | TRBV11-2 | - | - | TRBJ2-1
CASLPGGANGYTF | TGTGCCAGCCTTCCTGGGGGGGCCAATGGCTACACCTTC | TRBV28 | - | - | TRBJ1-2
CASSFQQGTEAFF | TGTGCCAGCAGCTTTCAACAGGGGACTGAAGCTTTCTTT | TRBV7-3 | TRBD1 | - | TRBJ1-1
CASSLPLQGAGELFF | TGTGCCAGCAGCTTGCCTCTTCAGGGTGCCGGGGAGCTGTTTTTT | TRBV5-4 | - | - | TRBJ2-2
CASSLEAEGAGYGYTF | TGTGCCAGCAGTTTAGAAGCCGAAGGTGCAGGGTACGGCTACACCTTC | TRBV28 | - | few | TRBJ1-2
CASSQDPPQGAITDTQYF | TGCGCCAGCAGCCAAGACCCCCCACAGGGGGCGATCACAGATACGCAGTATTTT | TRBV4-1 | TRBD1 | - | TRBJ2-3
CASSQDRGNTIYF | TGCGCCAGCAGCCAAGATCGGGGAAACACCATATATTTT | TRBV4-3 | - | - | TRBJ1-3
CASSLAGTNEKLFF | TGCGCCAGCAGCTTGGCAGGAACTAATGAAAAACTGTTTTTT | TRBV5-1 | - | - | TRBJ1-4
CASSPQIQGALGEKLFF | TGTGCCAGCTCACCACAGATACAGGGGGCGCTTGGTGAAAAACTGTTTTTT | TRBV18 | TRBD1 | - | TRBJ1-4
CACPSPGGDHYGYTF | TGTGCCTGTCCCTCCCCAGGGGGCGATCACTATGGCTACACCTTC | TRBV30 | TRBD1 | - | TRBJ1-2
CASSSYSRQSSEAFF | TGTGCCAGCAGTTCCTATTCCCGACAGTCCAGTGAAGCTTTCTTT | TRBV27 | - | - | TRBJ1-1
CSVGSAGGPYGYTF | TGCAGCGTGGGGTCGGCAGGGGGGCCTTATGGCTACACCTTC | TRBV29-1 | TRBD1 | once | TRBJ1-2
CATSQGAWQPQHF | TGTGCCACGAGTCAGGGGGCATGGCAGCCCCAGCATTTT | TRBV6-6 | TRBD1 | - | TRBJ1-5
CASSSGEDYGYTF | TGTGCCAGCAGCTCGGGGGAGGACTATGGCTACACCTTC | TRBV9 | - | - | TRBJ1-2
CSVAEREMKTQYF | TGCAGCGTTGCCGAGCGGGAGATGAAGACCCAGTACTTC | TRBV29-1 | TRBD2 | once | TRBJ2-5
CASSPGLPPHHTQYF | TGTGCCAGCAGCCCGGGACTACCTCCCCATCATACGCAGTATTTT | TRBV11-3 | TRBD2 | - | TRBJ2-3